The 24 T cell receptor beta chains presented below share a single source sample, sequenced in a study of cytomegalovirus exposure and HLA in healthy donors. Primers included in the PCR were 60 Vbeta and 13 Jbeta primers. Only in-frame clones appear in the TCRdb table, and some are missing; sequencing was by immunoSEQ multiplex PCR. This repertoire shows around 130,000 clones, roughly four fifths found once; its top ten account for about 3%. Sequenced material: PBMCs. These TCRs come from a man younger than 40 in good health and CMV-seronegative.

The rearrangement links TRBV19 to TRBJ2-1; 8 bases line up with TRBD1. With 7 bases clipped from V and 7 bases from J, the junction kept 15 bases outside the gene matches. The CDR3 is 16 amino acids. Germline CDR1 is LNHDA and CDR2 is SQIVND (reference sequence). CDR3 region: CASTRHGTGLENEQFF. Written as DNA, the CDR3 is TGTGCCAGTACTAGACACGGGACAGGTTTAGAGAATGAGCAGTTCTTC.

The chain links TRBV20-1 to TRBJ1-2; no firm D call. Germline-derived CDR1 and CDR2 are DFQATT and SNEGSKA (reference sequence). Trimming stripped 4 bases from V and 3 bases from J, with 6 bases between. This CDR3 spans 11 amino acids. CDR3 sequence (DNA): TGCAGTGCTACCCGGGACTATGGCTACACCTTC. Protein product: CSATRDYGYTF.

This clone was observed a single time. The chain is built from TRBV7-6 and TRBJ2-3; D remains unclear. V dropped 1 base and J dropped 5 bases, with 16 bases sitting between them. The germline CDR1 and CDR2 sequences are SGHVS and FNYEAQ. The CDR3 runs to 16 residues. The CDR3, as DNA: TGTGCCAGCAGCTTAGTCCCGGCAGGCCAAGGAGATACGCAGTATTTT. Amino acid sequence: CASSLVPAGQGDTQYF.

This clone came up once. This CDR3 reads CASSLASGSTFSTDTQYF. The CDR3 bases are TGCGCCAGCAGCTTGGCTAGCGGGTCCACCTTTAGCACAGATACGCAGTATTTT. V gene TRBV5-1 combines with J gene TRBJ2-3; the match to TRBD2 covers 8 bases. The J segment lost 0 bases and the V segment lost 0 bases, leaving 9 bases of the junction unmatched. There are 18 residues in the CDR3. Germline V CDR1 and CDR2: SGHRS, YFSETQ.

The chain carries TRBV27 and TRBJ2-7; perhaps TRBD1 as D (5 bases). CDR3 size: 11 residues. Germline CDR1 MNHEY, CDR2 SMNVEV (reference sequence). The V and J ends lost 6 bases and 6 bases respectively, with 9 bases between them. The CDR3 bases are TGTGCCAGCAGCACAGGAGCCGAGCAGTACTTC. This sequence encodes CASSTGAEQYF.

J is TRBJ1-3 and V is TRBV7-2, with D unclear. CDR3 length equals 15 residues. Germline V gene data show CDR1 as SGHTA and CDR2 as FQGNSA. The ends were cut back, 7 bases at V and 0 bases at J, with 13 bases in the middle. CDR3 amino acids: CASTTEVYSGNTIYF. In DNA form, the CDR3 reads TGTGCCAGCACGACGGAGGTGTACTCTGGAAACACCATATATTTT.

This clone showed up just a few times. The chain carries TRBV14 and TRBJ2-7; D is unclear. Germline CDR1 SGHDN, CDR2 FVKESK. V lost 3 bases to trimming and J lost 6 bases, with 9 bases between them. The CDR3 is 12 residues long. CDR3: CASSHVSGEQYF. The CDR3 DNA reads TGTGCCAGCAGCCACGTGTCGGGCGAGCAGTACTTC. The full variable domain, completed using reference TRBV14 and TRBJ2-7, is EAGVTQFPSHSVIEKGQTVTLRCDPISGHDNLYWYRRVMGKEIKFLLHFVKESKQDESGMPNNRFLAERTGGTYSTLKVQPAELEDSGVYFCASSHVSGEQYFGPGTRLTVT.

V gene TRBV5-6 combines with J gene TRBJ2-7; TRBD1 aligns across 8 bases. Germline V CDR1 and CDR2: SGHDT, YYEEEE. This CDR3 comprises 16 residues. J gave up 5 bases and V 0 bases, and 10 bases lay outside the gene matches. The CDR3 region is CASSLDPRTGIDEQYF. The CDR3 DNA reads TGTGCCAGCAGCTTGGATCCCCGGACAGGGATCGACGAGCAGTACTTC. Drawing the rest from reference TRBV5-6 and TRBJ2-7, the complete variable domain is DAGVTQSPTHLIKTRGQQVTLRCSPKSGHDTVSWYQQALGQGPQFIFQYYEEEERQRGNFPDRFSGHQFPNYSSELNVNALLLGDSALYLCASSLDPRTGIDEQYFGPGTRLTVT.

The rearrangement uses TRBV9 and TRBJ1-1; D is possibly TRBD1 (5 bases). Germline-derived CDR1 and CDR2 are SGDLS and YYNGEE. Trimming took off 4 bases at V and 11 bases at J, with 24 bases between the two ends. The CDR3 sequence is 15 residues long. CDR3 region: CASSPLTPGLTLAFF. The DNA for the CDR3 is TGTGCCAGCAGCCCCCTTACTCCGGGACTAACCCTCGCTTTCTTT.

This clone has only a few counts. The CDR3, as DNA: TGTGCCAGCAGCGGAACGAGGACTAGTTTGTCCTACGAGCAGTACTTC. It specifies CASSGTRTSLSYEQYF. This sequence joins TRBV28 and TRBJ2-7; 7 nucleotides align to TRBD2. This CDR3 contains 16 residues. With 6 bases clipped from V and 1 base from J, the junction kept 12 bases outside the gene matches. Per germline, CDR1 MDHEN and CDR2 SYDVKM.

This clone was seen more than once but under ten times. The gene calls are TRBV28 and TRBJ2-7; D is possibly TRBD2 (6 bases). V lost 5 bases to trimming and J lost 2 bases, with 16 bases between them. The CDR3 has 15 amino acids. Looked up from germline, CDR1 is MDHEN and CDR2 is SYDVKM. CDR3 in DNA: TGTGCCAGCAGTGCAGCGGGTAGCAAGGCCTACGAGCAGTACTTC. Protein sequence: CASSAAGSKAYEQYF.

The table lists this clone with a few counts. The chain's CDR3 is CASSHSQTYEQYF. The CDR3, as DNA: TGCGCCAGCAGCCATTCCCAGACCTACGAGCAGTACTTC. This chain connects TRBV4-3 to TRBJ2-7; no reliable D call. Germline values: CDR1 LGHNA, CDR2 YSLEER. V lost 3 bases and J 2 bases, leaving 8 bases between the germline ends. The CDR3 has 13 residues.

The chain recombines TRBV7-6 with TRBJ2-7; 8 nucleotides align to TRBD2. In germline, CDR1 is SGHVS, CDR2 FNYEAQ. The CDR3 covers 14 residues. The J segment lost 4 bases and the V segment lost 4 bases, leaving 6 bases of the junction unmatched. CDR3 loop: CASSSSGSQYEQYF. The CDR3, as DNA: TGTGCCAGCAGCTCCAGCGGGAGCCAGTACGAGCAGTACTTC.

The DNA for the CDR3 is TGTGCCAGCAGCTTAGCAGGGGCCAGCAATCAGCCCCAGCATTTT. This gives the protein CASSLAGASNQPQHF. The gene calls are TRBV7-2 and TRBJ1-5; tentative D call: TRBD1 (5 bases). The CDR3 loop spans 15 amino acids. V gave up 0 bases and J gave up 1 base, with 7 bases separating them. Germline assignment: CDR1 SGHTA and CDR2 FQGNSA.

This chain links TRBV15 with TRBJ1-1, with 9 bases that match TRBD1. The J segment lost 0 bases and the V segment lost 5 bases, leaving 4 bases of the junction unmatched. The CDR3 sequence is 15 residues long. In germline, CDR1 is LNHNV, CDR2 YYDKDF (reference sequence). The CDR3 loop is CATSVRDRVNTEAFF. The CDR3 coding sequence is TGTGCCACCAGCGTCCGGGACAGGGTGAACACTGAAGCTTTCTTT.

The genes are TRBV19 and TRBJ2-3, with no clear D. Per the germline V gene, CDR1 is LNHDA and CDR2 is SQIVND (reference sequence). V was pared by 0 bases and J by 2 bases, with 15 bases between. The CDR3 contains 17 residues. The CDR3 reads CASSIDLSRRNTDTQYF. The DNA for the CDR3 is TGTGCCAGTAGTATAGATCTTTCGAGGCGAAACACAGATACGCAGTATTTT.

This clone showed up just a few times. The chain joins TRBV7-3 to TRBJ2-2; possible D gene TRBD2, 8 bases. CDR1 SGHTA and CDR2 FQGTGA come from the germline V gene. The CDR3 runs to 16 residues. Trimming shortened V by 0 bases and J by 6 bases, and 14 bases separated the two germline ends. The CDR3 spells CASSLTGTRGPGELFF. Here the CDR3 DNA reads TGTGCCAGCAGCTTAACTGGGACTAGGGGGCCCGGGGAGCTGTTTTTT.

The CDR3 nucleotides read TGCGCCAGCAGCCAAGGACAGTACGCTGGAAACACCATATATTTT. This gives the protein CASSQGQYAGNTIYF. The V call is TRBV4-1, the J call TRBJ1-3; TRBD1 is a possible D gene (5 bases). Trimming took 1 base from V and 2 from J, leaving 9 bases between them. The germline V gene has CDR1 MGHRA and CDR2 YSYEKL. The CDR3 is made up of 15 amino acids.

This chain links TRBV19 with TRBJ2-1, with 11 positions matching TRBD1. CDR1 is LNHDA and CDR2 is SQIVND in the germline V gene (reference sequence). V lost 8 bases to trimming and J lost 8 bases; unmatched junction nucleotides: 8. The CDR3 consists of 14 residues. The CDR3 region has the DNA TGTGCCAGTGGGGACAGGGGGTCACACGATGAGCAGTTCTTC. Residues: CASGDRGSHDEQFF.

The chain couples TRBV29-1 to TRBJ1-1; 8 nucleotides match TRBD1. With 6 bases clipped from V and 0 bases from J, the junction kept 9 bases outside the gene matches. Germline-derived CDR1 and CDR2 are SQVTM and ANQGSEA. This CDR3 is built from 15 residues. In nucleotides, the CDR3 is TGCAGCGTGCGGACAGGGACCCACATGAACACTGAAGCTTTCTTT. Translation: CSVRTGTHMNTEAFF.

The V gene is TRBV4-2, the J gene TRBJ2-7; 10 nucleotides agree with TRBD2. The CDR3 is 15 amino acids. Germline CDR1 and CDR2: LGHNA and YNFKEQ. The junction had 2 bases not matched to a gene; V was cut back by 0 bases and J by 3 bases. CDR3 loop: CASSQDSSGSYEQYF. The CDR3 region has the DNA TGTGCCAGCAGCCAAGATTCTAGCGGGAGCTACGAGCAGTACTTC.

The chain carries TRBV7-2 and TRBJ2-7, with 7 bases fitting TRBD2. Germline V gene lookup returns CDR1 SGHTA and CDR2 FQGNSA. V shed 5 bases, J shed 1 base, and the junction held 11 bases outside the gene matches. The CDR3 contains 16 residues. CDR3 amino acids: CASSRGRGRGSYEQYF. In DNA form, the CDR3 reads TGTGCCAGCAGCCGCGGACGCGGGAGAGGGTCCTACGAGCAGTACTTC.

The DNA of the CDR3 is TGTGCCAGCAGACCACCGGACCGGGACTACAAAAACATTCAGTACTTC. Translation: CASRPPDRDYKNIQYF. This chain links TRBV2 with TRBJ2-4; 7 positions match TRBD2. Trimming cost V 6 bases and J 3 bases; bases outside gene matches: 11. CDR1 and CDR2 (germline): SNHLY, FYNNEI. This CDR3 region has 16 residues.

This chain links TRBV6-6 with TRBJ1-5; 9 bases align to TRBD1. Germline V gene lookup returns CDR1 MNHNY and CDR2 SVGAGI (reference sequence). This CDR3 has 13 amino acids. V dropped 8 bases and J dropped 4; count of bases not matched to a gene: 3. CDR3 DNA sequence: TGTGCCAGCCAGGACAGGGGAAATCAGCCCCAGCATTTT. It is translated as CASQDRGNQPQHF.